This T cell receptor (beta chain) was captured in a study of blood T cell repertoires in COVID-19. The table lists this clone with a count of one. The germline V gene has CDR1 LNHDA and CDR2 SQIVND (reference sequence). Trimming took 7 bases from V and 5 from J, leaving 8 bases between them. The CDR3 is 11 residues long. Here immunoSEQ multiplex PCR was the method, and the copy in TCRdb shows in-frame clones only, minus some. The data show some 48,000 clones, around 88% seen once. The sample comprised peripheral blood. The TCR comes from a human donor in a cohort sampled during active COVID-19. The chain combines TRBV19 with TRBJ1-2; D is ambiguous. The CDR3 here is CASTSEYGYTF. The CDR3 nucleotides read TGTGCCAGTACTTCCGAGTATGGCTACACCTTC.